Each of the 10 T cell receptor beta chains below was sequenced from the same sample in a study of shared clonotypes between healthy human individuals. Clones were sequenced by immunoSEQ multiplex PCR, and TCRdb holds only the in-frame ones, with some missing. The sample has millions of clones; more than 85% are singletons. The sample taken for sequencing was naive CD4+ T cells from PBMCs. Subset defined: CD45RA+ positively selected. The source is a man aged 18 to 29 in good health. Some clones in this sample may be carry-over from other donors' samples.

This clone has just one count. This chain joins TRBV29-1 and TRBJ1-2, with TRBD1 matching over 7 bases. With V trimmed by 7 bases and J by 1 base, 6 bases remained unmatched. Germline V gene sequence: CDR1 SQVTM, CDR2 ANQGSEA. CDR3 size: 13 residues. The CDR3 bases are TGCAGCGCTTACAGGGGCTTTAACTATGGCTACACCTTC. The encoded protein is CSAYRGFNYGYTF.

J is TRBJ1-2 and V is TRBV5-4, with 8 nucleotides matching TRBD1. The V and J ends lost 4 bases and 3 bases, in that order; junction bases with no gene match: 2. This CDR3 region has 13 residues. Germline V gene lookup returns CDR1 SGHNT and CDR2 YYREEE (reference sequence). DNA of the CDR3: TGTGCCAGCAGCCCGACAGGGGACTATGGCTACACCTTC. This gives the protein CASSPTGDYGYTF.

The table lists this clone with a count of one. The DNA of the CDR3 is TGTGCCACCGGGGGGCTCTATGGCTACACCTTC. It codes for CATGGLYGYTF. The chain employs TRBV28 and TRBJ1-2; possibly TRBD1 for D (6 bases). The CDR3 has 11 amino acids. Germline CDR1 is MDHEN and CDR2 is SYDVKM. V was shortened by 10 bases and J by 4 bases, with 10 bases between the two germline ends.

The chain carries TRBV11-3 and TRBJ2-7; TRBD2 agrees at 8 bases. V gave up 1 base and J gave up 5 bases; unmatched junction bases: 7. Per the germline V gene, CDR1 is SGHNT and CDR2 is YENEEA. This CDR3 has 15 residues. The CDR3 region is CASSLAGRAVDEQYF. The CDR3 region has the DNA TGTGCCAGCAGCTTAGCCGGGAGGGCCGTGGACGAGCAGTACTTC.

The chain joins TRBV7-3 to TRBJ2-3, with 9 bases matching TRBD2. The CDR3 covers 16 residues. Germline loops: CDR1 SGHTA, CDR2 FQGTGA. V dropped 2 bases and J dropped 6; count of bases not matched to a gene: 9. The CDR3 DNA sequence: TGTGCCAGCAGCTTAGGTAGCGGGAGCAGGCAGGATACGCAGTATTTT. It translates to CASSLGSGSRQDTQYF.

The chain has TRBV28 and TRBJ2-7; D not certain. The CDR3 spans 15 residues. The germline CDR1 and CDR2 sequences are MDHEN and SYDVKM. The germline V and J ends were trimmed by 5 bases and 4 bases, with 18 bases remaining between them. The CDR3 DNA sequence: TGTGCCAGCAGTCCAGAATACCTGGGGATATACGAGCAGTACTTC. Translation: CASSPEYLGIYEQYF.

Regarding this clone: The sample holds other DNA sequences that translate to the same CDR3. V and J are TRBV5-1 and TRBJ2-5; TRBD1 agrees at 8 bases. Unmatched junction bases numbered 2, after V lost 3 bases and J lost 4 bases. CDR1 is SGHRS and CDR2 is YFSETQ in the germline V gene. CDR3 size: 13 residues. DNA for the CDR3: TGCGCCAGCAGCTCTGACAGGGGAGAGACCCAGTACTTC. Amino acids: CASSSDRGETQYF.

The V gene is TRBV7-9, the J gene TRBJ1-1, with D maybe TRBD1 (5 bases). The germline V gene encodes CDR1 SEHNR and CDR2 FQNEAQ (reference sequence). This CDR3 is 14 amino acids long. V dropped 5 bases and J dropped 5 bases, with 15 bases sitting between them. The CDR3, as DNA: TGTGCCAGCAGCGCCCTCGACGGGGGTACTGAAGCTTTCTTT. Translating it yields CASSALDGGTEAFF. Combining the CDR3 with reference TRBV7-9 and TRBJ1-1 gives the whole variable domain DTGVSQNPRHKITKRGQNVTFRCDPISEHNRLYWYRQTLGQGPEFLTYFQNEAQLEKSRLLSDRFSAERPKGSFSTLEIQRTEQGDSAMYLCASSALDGGTEAFFGQGTRLTVV.

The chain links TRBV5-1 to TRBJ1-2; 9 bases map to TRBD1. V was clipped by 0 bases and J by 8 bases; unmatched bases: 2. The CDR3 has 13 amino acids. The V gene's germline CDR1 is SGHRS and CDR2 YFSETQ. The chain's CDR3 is CASSLGTGEGYTF. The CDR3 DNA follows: TGCGCCAGCAGCTTGGGGACAGGGGAAGGCTACACCTTC.

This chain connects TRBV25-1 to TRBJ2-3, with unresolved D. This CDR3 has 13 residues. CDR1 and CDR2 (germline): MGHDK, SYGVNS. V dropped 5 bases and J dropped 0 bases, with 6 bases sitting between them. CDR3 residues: CASSLGSTDTQYF. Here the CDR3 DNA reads TGTGCCAGCAGTTTAGGAAGCACAGATACGCAGTATTTT. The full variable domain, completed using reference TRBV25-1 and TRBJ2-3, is EADIYQTPRYLVIGTGKKITLECSQTMGHDKMYWYQQDPGMELHLIHYSYGVNSTEKGDLSSESTVSRIRTEHFPLTLESARPSHTSQYLCASSLGSTDTQYFGPGTRLTVL.